Listed here are 30 T cell receptor beta chains from one sample, sequenced in a study of graft-versus-host responses after intestinal transplantation. Generated by immunoSEQ multiplex PCR, the TCRdb table keeps only in-frame clones and is missing some. This table holds tens of thousands of clones, approximately 94% found once. Their cognate antigens are unknown. The material sequenced was unstimulated CD4+ T cells sorted from spleen or lymph node cells, taken before transplant. These TCRs come from a human donor who was the organ donor for an intestinal transplant.

The chain carries TRBV7-2 and TRBJ2-7; 11 bases are a match to TRBD1. The CDR3 loop spans 15 amino acids. Trimming at V came to 2 bases and at J to 3 bases, leaving 3 bases not matched to a gene. CDR1 is SGHTA and CDR2 is FQGNSA in the germline V gene. The CDR3 region has the DNA TGTGCCAGCAGCTTAAGGACAGGGGGCGACTACGAGCAGTACTTC. Translation gives CASSLRTGGDYEQYF.

The rearrangement uses TRBV7-2 and TRBJ2-3; 9 bases fit TRBD1. The V gene's germline CDR1 is SGHTA and CDR2 FQGNSA. The CDR3 consists of 16 residues. V trimming: 4 bases; J trimming: 1 base; junction bases outside the gene matches: 6. DNA of the CDR3: TGTGCCAGCAGCTCCCATTGGGACAGGGGCACAGATACGCAGTATTTT. Encoded protein: CASSSHWDRGTDTQYF.

The rearrangement uses TRBV4-1 and TRBJ2-3; D ambiguous. The CDR3 runs to 14 residues. The germline gives CDR1 MGHRA, CDR2 YSYEKL. The germline V and J ends were trimmed by 2 bases and 8 bases, with 14 bases remaining between them. CDR3 loop: CASSQTPSIGTQYF. Here the CDR3 DNA reads TGCGCCAGCAGCCAAACCCCCTCAATAGGTACGCAGTATTTT.

The V and J genes are TRBV4-3 and TRBJ2-2; 8 bases fit TRBD2. Trimming at V came to 0 bases and at J to 6 bases, leaving 6 bases not matched to a gene. The V gene's germline CDR1 is LGHNA and CDR2 YSLEER. The CDR3 has 16 amino acids. CDR3 loop: CASSQDRGLAPGELFF. The CDR3 DNA reads as TGCGCCAGCAGCCAAGATAGAGGACTAGCCCCCGGGGAGCTGTTTTTT.

The chain combines TRBV2 with TRBJ2-1; TRBD1 agrees at 12 bases. This CDR3 contains 15 residues. Germline CDR1 reads SNHLY; CDR2 reads FYNNEI. With 4 bases clipped from V and 8 bases from J, the junction kept 6 bases outside the gene matches. CDR3 amino acids: CASSVGTGGYDEQFF. CDR3 DNA sequence: TGTGCCAGCAGTGTCGGGACAGGGGGCTATGATGAGCAGTTCTTC.

This rearrangement joins TRBV5-4 to TRBJ2-5; maybe TRBD1 (6 bases). Trimming pared 3 bases from V and 1 base from J, leaving 10 bases between. CDR1 and CDR2 from the germline V gene are SGHNT and YYREEE (reference sequence). The length of the CDR3 is 14 residues. The CDR3 spells CASSSGAIQETQYF. In nucleotides, the CDR3 is TGTGCCAGCAGCTCAGGGGCGATCCAAGAGACCCAGTACTTC.

V gene TRBV7-2 combines with J gene TRBJ2-1; D assignment may be TRBD1 or TRBD2 (6 bases each). V dropped 1 base and J dropped 6 bases, with 10 bases sitting between them. The CDR3 has 14 residues. Germline assignment: CDR1 SGHTA and CDR2 FQGNSA. The CDR3 DNA is TGTGCCAGCAGCTTAGTAGGAGGGGGCAATGAGCAGTTCTTC. This translates into CASSLVGGGNEQFF.

The gene calls are TRBV7-2 and TRBJ2-5; 8 positions match TRBD2. The V segment lost 4 bases and the J segment 4 bases; nucleotides outside the gene matches: 5. The CDR3 is made up of 14 amino acids. Germline V gene lookup returns CDR1 SGHTA and CDR2 FQGNSA. The CDR3, as DNA: TGTGCCAGCAGCTACGGGGGGGCCCCAGAGACCCAGTACTTC. Encoded protein: CASSYGGAPETQYF.

The chain carries TRBV28 and TRBJ1-2; 8 bases line up with TRBD1. V shed 4 bases, J shed 7 bases, and the junction held 5 bases outside the gene matches. Per germline, CDR1 MDHEN and CDR2 SYDVKM. The CDR3 covers 13 residues. The CDR3 sequence is CASSYRGSGGYTF. In nucleotides, the CDR3 is TGTGCCAGCAGTTACAGGGGGAGCGGTGGCTACACCTTC.

The CDR3 DNA follows: TGTGCCTGGAGGCAGCGGGGGGGAGATACGCAGTATTTT. This sequence encodes CAWRQRGGDTQYF. This chain links TRBV30 with TRBJ2-3, with 10 bases that match TRBD2. The CDR3 totals 13 residues. The V gene's germline CDR1 is GTSNPN and CDR2 SVGIG (reference sequence). V lost 3 bases and J lost 5; bases outside the gene matches: 2.

The chain has TRBV5-6 and TRBJ1-4, with TRBD1 matching 7 bases. Germline lookup yields CDR1 SGHDT and CDR2 YYEEEE. Trimming took 3 bases from V and 8 from J; bases not matched to a gene: 13. The CDR3 length is 16 residues. The CDR3 here is CASSSPTRDSQEKLFF. The DNA for the CDR3 is TGTGCCAGCAGCTCGCCGACCCGGGACAGCCAAGAAAAACTGTTTTTT.

The chain joins TRBV6-5 to TRBJ1-5; a possible D gene is TRBD1 (6 bases). CDR3 length: 14 amino acids. CDR1 and CDR2 from the germline V gene are MNHEY and SVGAGI. Trimming pared 5 bases from V and 5 bases from J, leaving 13 bases between. CDR3 loop: CASSEQGGYQPQHF. DNA for the CDR3: TGTGCCAGCAGTGAACAGGGTGGGTATCAGCCCCAGCATTTT.

V gene TRBV2 combines with J gene TRBJ2-4, with no clear D. CDR1 SNHLY and CDR2 FYNNEI come from the germline V gene. This CDR3 is built from 14 residues. The V and J ends lost 4 bases and 0 bases respectively, with 7 bases between them. CDR3 residues: CASSGQVAKNIQYF. The DNA for the CDR3 is TGTGCCAGCAGTGGACAAGTAGCCAAAAACATTCAGTACTTC.

V usage is TRBV10-3 and J usage is TRBJ1-1; a possible D gene is TRBD1 (6 bases). The germline gives CDR1 ENHRY, CDR2 SYGVKD. The CDR3 has 13 amino acids. V was shortened by 6 bases and J by 5 bases, with 13 bases between the two germline ends. The CDR3 region has the DNA TGTGCCATCAGCCCGACAGGAAATACTGAAGCTTTCTTT. Protein product: CAISPTGNTEAFF.

V and J are TRBV11-3 and TRBJ2-7; TRBD1 matches at 7 bases. CDR3 length equals 16 residues. The germline V gene encodes CDR1 SGHNT and CDR2 YENEEA. V lost 4 bases and J lost 2; bases outside the gene matches: 11. DNA for the CDR3: TGTGCCAGCAGCTCGGGACAGATCGGACTTACCTACGAGCAGTACTTC. Amino acid sequence: CASSSGQIGLTYEQYF.

The chain couples TRBV19 to TRBJ1-1; 7 bases align to TRBD1. The CDR3 runs 15 residues. The trim removed 6 bases at V and 1 base at J, leaving 8 bases unmatched. The V gene's germline CDR1 is LNHDA and CDR2 SQIVND (reference sequence). The CDR3 protein is CASSKPRTGNTEAFF. CDR3 nucleotides: TGTGCCAGTAGCAAGCCTCGGACAGGGAACACTGAAGCTTTCTTT.

The J gene is TRBJ1-2, the V gene TRBV6-6; D unclear. The CDR3 totals 11 residues. Germline CDR1 MNHNY, CDR2 SVGAGI (reference sequence). Trimming shortened V by 2 bases and J by 6 bases, and 4 bases separated the two germline ends. The CDR3 here is CASSYPDGYTF. The CDR3 DNA sequence: TGTGCCAGCAGTTACCCGGATGGCTACACCTTC.

The chain couples TRBV10-3 to TRBJ2-7; TRBD2 aligns across 14 bases. Trimming removed 2 bases from V and 4 bases from J; junction bases left unmatched: 1. The CDR3 has 15 amino acids. Germline values: CDR1 ENHRY, CDR2 SYGVKD. CDR3 protein: CAISEGLAGGYEQYF. DNA of the CDR3: TGTGCCATCAGTGAGGGACTAGCGGGGGGTTACGAGCAGTACTTC.

V and J are TRBV6-9 and TRBJ2-6; no clear D gene. With 3 bases removed from V and 2 bases from J, the gap between germline ends came to 8 bases. The CDR3 extends over 15 amino acids. Germline CDR1 MNHGY, CDR2 SVAAGI. This chain's CDR3 is CASSYEFAGANVLTF. For the CDR3, the DNA is TGTGCCAGCAGTTACGAGTTTGCTGGGGCCAACGTCCTGACTTTC.

This clone was observed a single time. This sequence joins TRBV27 and TRBJ2-7; 14 bases are shared with TRBD2. CDR1 MNHEY and CDR2 SMNVEV come from the germline V gene (reference sequence). CDR3 length: 18 residues. The ends lost 5 bases at V and 6 bases at J; junction bases unmatched: 15. The DNA for the CDR3 is TGTGCCAGCAGTCCTCGACTAGCGGGGGGGCCGTTCCTTGTCGAGCAGTACTTC. It encodes CASSPRLAGGPFLVEQYF.

This CDR3 reads CASSLGSREGIIYSPLHF. In DNA, the CDR3 is TGTGCCAGCAGTTTAGGGAGCCGTGAGGGAATAATCTATTCACCCCTCCACTTT. The V and J genes are TRBV27 and TRBJ1-6; D call uncertain. Trimming pared 2 bases from V and 8 bases from J, leaving 22 bases between. Per the germline V gene, CDR1 is MNHEY and CDR2 is SMNVEV (reference sequence). CDR3 length equals 18 residues.

This sequence joins TRBV9 and TRBJ2-1; D is perhaps TRBD2 (6 bases). The CDR3 sequence is 14 residues long. Trimming shortened V by 5 bases and J by 5 bases, and 14 bases separated the two germline ends. Germline CDR1 is SGDLS and CDR2 is YYNGEE. Here the CDR3 reads CASSRYGGHNEQFF. The CDR3, as DNA: TGTGCCAGCAGTCGATACGGGGGACACAATGAGCAGTTCTTC.

The V and J genes are TRBV2 and TRBJ2-1, with D perhaps being TRBD1 or TRBD2 (6 bases each). The V end lost 6 bases, the J end lost 5 bases, and 17 bases lay between the germline ends. This CDR3 is 15 amino acids long. Germline V gene data show CDR1 as SNHLY and CDR2 as FYNNEI. CDR3 in DNA: TGTGCCAGCAGGGTGACTAGGGGGATCCACAATGAGCAGTTCTTC. This encodes CASRVTRGIHNEQFF.

This clone was observed a single time. The chain is built from TRBV1 and TRBJ2-1; the table's D gene call, TRBD2, was not cross checked with the DNA. TRBV1 is a pseudogene locus. This CDR3 spans 16 amino acids. This CDR3 reads CTSSQAGTSGGNEQFF. The CDR3 DNA follows: TGCACCAGCAGCCAGGCCGGGACTAGCGGGGGTAATGAGCAGTTCTTC.

The J gene is TRBJ1-2, the V gene TRBV6-1, with 9 bases lining up with TRBD1. V lost 10 bases, J lost 8 bases, and 2 bases stayed unmatched. This CDR3 is built from 10 residues. Germline CDR1 is MNHNS and CDR2 is SASEGT. The CDR3 nucleotides are TGTGCCATTGACAGGGGGGGCTACACCTTC. Translating it yields CAIDRGGYTF.

This clone was observed once. The chain joins TRBV6-5 to TRBJ2-5; 13 bases agree with TRBD2. Germline CDR1 reads MNHEY; CDR2 reads SVGAGI. The length of the CDR3 is 15 residues. Trimming took 6 bases from V and 5 from J; bases not matched to a gene: 6. CDR3 DNA: TGTGCCAGCAGAACTAGCGGGGGGGCCGGGGAGACCCAGTACTTC. It translates to CASRTSGGAGETQYF.

This chain links TRBV6-1 with TRBJ2-1; 9 nucleotides line up with TRBD2. J gave up 7 bases and V 4 bases, and 11 bases lay outside the gene matches. The V gene's germline CDR1 is MNHNS and CDR2 SASEGT. CDR3 length equals 16 residues. The CDR3, as DNA: TGTGCCAGCAGTGCCCGGATGGCGGGGGGGTCAAATGAGCAGTTCTTC. As protein: CASSARMAGGSNEQFF.

J is TRBJ2-1 and V is TRBV9; 14 nucleotides agree with TRBD2. Germline CDR1 is SGDLS and CDR2 is YYNGEE. Germline trimming cut 4 bases from V and 6 bases from J; bases unmatched to any gene: 6. This CDR3 region has 16 residues. CDR3 nucleotides: TGTGCCAGCAGCACCAGACTAGCGGGGGGGTTCAATGAGCAGTTCTTC. This codes for CASSTRLAGGFNEQFF.

The chain combines TRBV29-1 with TRBJ1-1; D is unclear. CDR1 and CDR2 from the germline V gene are SQVTM and ANQGSEA. CDR3 size: 12 residues. V lost 7 bases to trimming and J lost 2 bases, with 11 bases between them. CDR3 nucleotides: TGCAGCGCCGGACGGATAAACACTGAAGCTTTCTTT. It yields the protein CSAGRINTEAFF.

V gene TRBV6-5 combines with J gene TRBJ2-3; 8 bases agree with TRBD1. CDR1 and CDR2 from the germline V gene are MNHEY and SVGAGI. The length of the CDR3 is 12 residues. V lost 6 bases to trimming and J lost 9 bases; unmatched junction nucleotides: 5. Written as DNA, the CDR3 is TGTGCCAGCAGCCGGGACAGGAGAACGCAGTATTTT. Amino acid sequence: CASSRDRRTQYF.